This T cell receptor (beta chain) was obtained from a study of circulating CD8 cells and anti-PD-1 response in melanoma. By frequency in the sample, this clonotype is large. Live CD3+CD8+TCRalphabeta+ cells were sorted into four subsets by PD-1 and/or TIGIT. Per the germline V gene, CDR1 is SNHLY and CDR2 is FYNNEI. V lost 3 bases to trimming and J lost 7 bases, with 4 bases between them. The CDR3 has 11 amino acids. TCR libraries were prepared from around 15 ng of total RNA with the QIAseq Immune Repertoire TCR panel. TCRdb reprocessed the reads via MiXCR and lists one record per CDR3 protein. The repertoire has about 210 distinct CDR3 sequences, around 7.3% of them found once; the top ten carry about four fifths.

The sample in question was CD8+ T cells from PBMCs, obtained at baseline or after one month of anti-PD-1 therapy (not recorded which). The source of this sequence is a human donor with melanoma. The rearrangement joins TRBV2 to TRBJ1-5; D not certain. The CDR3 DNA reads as TGTGCCAGCAGTGAGAACCAGCCCCAGCATTTT. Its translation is CASSENQPQHF.